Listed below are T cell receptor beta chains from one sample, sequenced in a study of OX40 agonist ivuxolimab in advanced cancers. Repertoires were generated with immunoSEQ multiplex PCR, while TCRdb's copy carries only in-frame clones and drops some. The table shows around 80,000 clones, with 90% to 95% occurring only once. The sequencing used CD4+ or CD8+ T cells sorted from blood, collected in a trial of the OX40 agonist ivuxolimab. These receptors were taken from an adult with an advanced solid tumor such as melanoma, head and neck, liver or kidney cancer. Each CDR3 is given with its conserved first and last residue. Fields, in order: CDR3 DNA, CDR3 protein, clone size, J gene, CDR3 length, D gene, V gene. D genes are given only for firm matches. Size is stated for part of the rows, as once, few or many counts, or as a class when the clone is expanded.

cdr3_nt: TGTGCCAGCAGTGTCAACACTGAAGCTTTCTTT
cdr3_aa: CASSVNTEAFF
clone_size: NA
j_call: TRBJ1-1
cdr3_length: 11
d_call: NA
v_call: TRBV28

cdr3_nt: TGTGCCAGCAGCCAATACGAGGGGGTTGCGGTGGGAGCTGAAGCTTTCTTT
cdr3_aa: CASSQYEGVAVGAEAFF
clone_size: NA
j_call: TRBJ1-1
cdr3_length: 17
d_call: NA
v_call: TRBV14

cdr3_nt: TGTGCCAGCGGAGGGACTACCACCGGGGAGCTGTTTTTT
cdr3_aa: CASGGTTTGELFF
clone_size: NA
j_call: TRBJ2-2
cdr3_length: 13
d_call: TRBD2
v_call: TRBV6-1

cdr3_nt: TGTGCCAGCAGCTTCGGTTTTCGAGAGACCCAGTACTTC
cdr3_aa: CASSFGFRETQYF
clone_size: NA
j_call: TRBJ2-5
cdr3_length: 13
d_call: NA
v_call: TRBV11-2

cdr3_nt: TGTGCCAGCAGTTACTCCGGCGGGACCGGCACAGATACGCAGTATTTT
cdr3_aa: CASSYSGGTGTDTQYF
clone_size: NA
j_call: TRBJ2-3
cdr3_length: 16
d_call: NA
v_call: TRBV6-5

cdr3_nt: TGTGCCAGTAGTATCCCCTCCAAGCAGTATTTT
cdr3_aa: CASSIPSKQYF
clone_size: NA
j_call: TRBJ2-3
cdr3_length: 11
d_call: NA
v_call: TRBV19

cdr3_nt: TGTGCCAGCAGGACTAGCGGCTATCTCCTAGGAGATACGCAGTATTTT
cdr3_aa: CASRTSGYLLGDTQYF
clone_size: NA
j_call: TRBJ2-3
cdr3_length: 16
d_call: TRBD2
v_call: TRBV27

cdr3_nt: TGTGCCAGCAGGGAAGGGACAGGGCCAGCTTTCTTT
cdr3_aa: CASREGTGPAFF
clone_size: once
j_call: TRBJ1-1
cdr3_length: 12
d_call: TRBD1
v_call: TRBV6-5

cdr3_nt: TGCGCCAGCAGCCAGGAACAGGGGAACACTGAAGCTTTCTTT
cdr3_aa: CASSQEQGNTEAFF
clone_size: NA
j_call: TRBJ1-1
cdr3_length: 14
d_call: NA
v_call: TRBV4-3

cdr3_nt: TGTGCCTGGAGTCGAGTGACTAGACCGATTTATTATGAGCAGTTCTTC
cdr3_aa: CAWSRVTRPIYYEQFF
clone_size: NA
j_call: TRBJ2-1
cdr3_length: 16
d_call: NA
v_call: TRBV30

cdr3_nt: TGTGCCAGCTCAGAGGGTCCGGGGGAGCTGTTTTTT
cdr3_aa: CASSEGPGELFF
clone_size: NA
j_call: TRBJ2-2
cdr3_length: 12
d_call: NA
v_call: TRBV18

cdr3_nt: TGCAGCGTTGAGGGCGGCACTAACAAAAACATTCAGTACTTC
cdr3_aa: CSVEGGTNKNIQYF
clone_size: once
j_call: TRBJ2-4
cdr3_length: 14
d_call: NA
v_call: TRBV29-1

cdr3_nt: TGTGCCAGCAGCGGGGGGGACAGACTCCCCTATGGCTACACCTTC
cdr3_aa: CASSGGDRLPYGYTF
clone_size: NA
j_call: TRBJ1-2
cdr3_length: 15
d_call: TRBD1
v_call: TRBV7-8

cdr3_nt: TGTGCCAGCACCCCTGGGGACAGAAGGCCTGGAAACACCATATATTTT
cdr3_aa: CASTPGDRRPGNTIYF
clone_size: NA
j_call: TRBJ1-3
cdr3_length: 16
d_call: TRBD1
v_call: TRBV6-6

cdr3_nt: TGTGCCAGCAGGAAAGGGGCGCAGGGCCCAGATACGCAGTATTTT
cdr3_aa: CASRKGAQGPDTQYF
clone_size: NA
j_call: TRBJ2-3
cdr3_length: 15
d_call: NA
v_call: TRBV27

cdr3_nt: TGTGCCATCAGTGGGGGACTGGGGTTCCCCAACGCTAGCACAGATACGCAGTATTTT
cdr3_aa: CAISGGLGFPNASTDTQYF
clone_size: NA
j_call: TRBJ2-3
cdr3_length: 19
d_call: NA
v_call: TRBV10-3

cdr3_nt: TGTGCCAGCAGCCCGCGGACTAGTCAAGTGCAGTACTTC
cdr3_aa: CASSPRTSQVQYF
clone_size: NA
j_call: TRBJ2-7
cdr3_length: 13
d_call: TRBD2
v_call: TRBV5-8

cdr3_nt: TGCGCCAGCTCGCGCCCGGGACTAGCGGGCCACGAGCAGTTCTTC
cdr3_aa: CASSRPGLAGHEQFF
clone_size: NA
j_call: TRBJ2-1
cdr3_length: 15
d_call: TRBD2
v_call: TRBV5-1

cdr3_nt: TGTGCCAGCAGCGTAGATGCCTCCAGCGGGGGCTATACGCAGTATTTT
cdr3_aa: CASSVDASSGGYTQYF
clone_size: NA
j_call: TRBJ2-3
cdr3_length: 16
d_call: TRBD2
v_call: TRBV9

cdr3_nt: TGTGCCAGCTCCCGACAGGGAGGGGTCACAGATACGCAGTATTTT
cdr3_aa: CASSRQGGVTDTQYF
clone_size: NA
j_call: TRBJ2-3
cdr3_length: 15
d_call: NA
v_call: TRBV18

cdr3_nt: TGTGCCAGCAGCTTTAGTAATCAGCCCCAGCATTTT
cdr3_aa: CASSFSNQPQHF
clone_size: NA
j_call: TRBJ1-5
cdr3_length: 12
d_call: NA
v_call: TRBV7-9

cdr3_nt: TGTGCCAGCAGTGTCCCGGGAGAGCAGTACTTC
cdr3_aa: CASSVPGEQYF
clone_size: NA
j_call: TRBJ2-7
cdr3_length: 11
d_call: NA
v_call: TRBV25-1